The 27 T cell receptor beta chains below all came from one sample that was sequenced in a study of shared clonotypes between healthy human individuals. Profiling relied on immunoSEQ multiplex PCR, and the TCRdb table lists in-frame clones only, not all of them. There are 450,000 to 500,000 clones in the sample; 60% to 80% occur only once, and approximately 12% lies in the top ten. Sequenced: PBMCs. These receptors all come from a woman in her thirties or forties in good health. Some clones in this sample may be carry-over from other donors' samples.

The J gene is TRBJ2-7, the V gene TRBV6-5, with no clear D. Germline lookup yields CDR1 MNHEY and CDR2 SVGAGI. The V end was cut by 4 bases, the J end by 6 bases, with 16 bases between. This CDR3 region has 14 residues. In nucleotides, the CDR3 is TGTGCCAGCAGTTCCAACCCTCTAGTAGGCGAGCAGTACTTC. Protein sequence: CASSSNPLVGEQYF.

The V gene is TRBV15, the J gene TRBJ1-1; the D is unclear. The germline V gene encodes CDR1 LNHNV and CDR2 YYDKDF (reference sequence). The CDR3 is 13 residues long. Trimming cost V 0 bases and J 11 bases, with 13 bases left between them. The CDR3: CATSRDSNRAAFF. In DNA form, the CDR3 reads TGTGCCACCAGCAGAGATTCCAACCGGGCGGCTTTCTTT.

As concerns this clone: The same CDR3 is also encoded by other DNA sequences in this sample. V is TRBV25-1 and J is TRBJ2-3, with D maybe TRBD2 (6 bases). Germline V gene lookup returns CDR1 MGHDK and CDR2 SYGVNS. The CDR3 runs 14 residues. Trimming removed 10 bases at V and 0 bases at J, with 14 bases between. CDR3 coding DNA: TGTGCCACTCTTGGCGGGACCAGCACAGATACGCAGTATTTT. Its protein product is CATLGGTSTDTQYF.

The rearrangement uses TRBV30 and TRBJ2-7; 9 bases are a match to TRBD2. This CDR3 is 15 amino acids long. J gave up 3 bases and V 5 bases, and 11 bases lay outside the gene matches. Per the germline V gene, CDR1 is GTSNPN and CDR2 is SVGIG (reference sequence). The CDR3 DNA sequence: TGTGCCTGGGAAAAAAAGACTAGCGGATTCTACGAGCAGTACTTC. Protein sequence: CAWEKKTSGFYEQYF.

The rearrangement joins TRBV11-2 to TRBJ2-5; 11 bases align to TRBD2. The end of the DNA is better explained by TRBJ2-7, so the J call may be wrong. Germline CDR1 SGHAT, CDR2 FQNNGV. The CDR3 is 15 amino acids. CDR3 sequence reads: CASSLARTSGYEQYF. For the CDR3, the DNA is TGTGCCAGCAGCTTAGCCCGGACTAGCGGGTACGAGCAGTACTTC.

To note about this clone: This may come from a read error, since a much larger clone is one base off. This sample also contains other DNA sequences that code for the same CDR3. J is TRBJ1-5 and V is TRBV29-1; possible D gene TRBD1, 5 bases. The ends were cut back, 6 bases at V and 3 bases at J, with 12 bases in the middle. CDR1 is SQVTM, CDR2 ANQGSEA, per germline. This CDR3 is 13 amino acids long. The CDR3 spells CSVVEQVNQPQHF. The CDR3, as DNA: TGCAGCGTCGTGGAACAGGTCAATCAGCCCCAGCATTTT. Full variable domain (outside the CDR3, taken from reference TRBV29-1 and TRBJ1-5): SAVISQKPSRDICQRGTSLTIQCQVDSQVTMMFWYRQQPGQSLTLIATANQGSEATYESGFVIDKFPISRPNLTFSTLTVSNMSPEDSSIYLCSVVEQVNQPQHFGDGTRLSIL.

The chain recombines TRBV5-6 with TRBJ2-7, with 9 bases lining up with TRBD1. Germline-derived CDR1 and CDR2 are SGHDT and YYEEEE. With 1 base clipped from V and 3 bases from J, the junction kept 5 bases outside the gene matches. This CDR3 comprises 15 residues. CDR3 coding DNA: TGTGCCAGCAGCTTGTTTCGGGGACAGGGCTACGAGCAGTACTTC. This gives the protein CASSLFRGQGYEQYF. Together with reference TRBV5-6 and TRBJ2-7, the CDR3 gives the full variable domain: DAGVTQSPTHLIKTRGQQVTLRCSPKSGHDTVSWYQQALGQGPQFIFQYYEEEERQRGNFPDRFSGHQFPNYSSELNVNALLLGDSALYLCASSLFRGQGYEQYFGPGTRLTVT.

The V and J genes are TRBV6-1 and TRBJ1-1, with a weak D call TRBD1 (5 bases). This CDR3 contains 14 residues. Trimming removed 2 bases at V and 5 bases at J, with 12 bases between. Germline lookup yields CDR1 MNHNS and CDR2 SASEGT. CDR3 protein: CASSERVGGTEAFF. The DNA for the CDR3 is TGTGCCAGCAGTGAACGAGTTGGGGGGACTGAAGCTTTCTTT.

In nucleotides, the CDR3 is TGTGCCAGCAGCTTATCAAGGGGAGGCACAGATACGCAGTATTTT. This sequence encodes CASSLSRGGTDTQYF. V usage is TRBV7-9 and J usage is TRBJ2-3, with D tentatively TRBD1 or TRBD2 (5 bases each). Germline lookup yields CDR1 SEHNR and CDR2 FQNEAQ (reference sequence). CDR3 length: 15 residues. Trimming stripped 2 bases from V and 1 base from J, with 10 bases between.

V gene TRBV2 combines with J gene TRBJ2-5; D is perhaps TRBD2 (5 bases). Germline CDR1 SNHLY, CDR2 FYNNEI. This CDR3 contains 13 residues. V was cut by 4 bases and J by 5 bases, with 11 bases left in between. The CDR3 DNA is TGTGCCAGCAGTGTCGTCGGGGAGGAGACCCAGTACTTC. Amino acids: CASSVVGEETQYF.

This chain joins TRBV7-6 and TRBJ2-7; a weak D match, TRBD1 (6 bases). The CDR3 runs to 14 residues. V was pared by 0 bases and J by 5 bases, with 11 bases between. Germline V gives CDR1 SGHVS, CDR2 FNYEAQ. The CDR3 is CASSLAQGSDEQYF. DNA of the CDR3: TGTGCCAGCAGCTTAGCCCAGGGGTCCGACGAGCAGTACTTC. Full variable domain (outside the CDR3, taken from reference TRBV7-6 and TRBJ2-7): GAGVSQSPRYKVTKRGQDVALRCDPISGHVSLYWYRQALGQGPEFLTYFNYEAQQDKSGLPNDRFSAERPEGSISTLTIQRTEQRDSAMYRCASSLAQGSDEQYFGPGTRLTVT.

In this sample, this clone turned up a few times. CDR3 in amino acids: CATRKGRGYEQYF. The CDR3 coding sequence is TGTGCCACCAGAAAGGGACGGGGATACGAGCAGTACTTC. This chain connects TRBV9 to TRBJ2-7; D is perhaps TRBD1 or TRBD2 (5 bases each). The CDR3 has 13 residues. In germline, CDR1 is SGDLS, CDR2 YYNGEE. With 9 bases removed from V and 4 bases from J, the gap between germline ends came to 17 bases.

The chain carries TRBV13 and TRBJ2-5; possibly TRBD1 for D (5 bases). CDR1 and CDR2 (germline): PRHDT, FYEKMQ (reference sequence). Trimming cost V 0 bases and J 2 bases, with 7 bases left between them. The CDR3 length is 14 residues. CDR3 nucleotide sequence: TGTGCCAGCAGCTTAGGCCAGGGACAAGAGACCCAGTACTTC. This gives the protein CASSLGQGQETQYF.

This chain links TRBV19 with TRBJ1-3; 9 bases match TRBD1. The CDR3 extends over 14 amino acids. V dropped 6 bases and J dropped 4; count of bases not matched to a gene: 4. From germline, CDR1 is LNHDA and CDR2 SQIVND (reference sequence). CDR3 bases: TGTGCCAGTAGCACCGGGACAGGGGGAAACACCATATATTTT. Protein sequence: CASSTGTGGNTIYF.

The chain is built from TRBV9 and TRBJ2-7; no firm D call. V lost 1 base and J 0 bases, leaving 8 bases between the germline ends. Germline values: CDR1 SGDLS, CDR2 YYNGEE. CDR3 length equals 14 residues. CDR3 nucleotides: TGTGCCAGCAGCGTACGCGGTAGCTCCTACGAGCAGTACTTC. Translated: CASSVRGSSYEQYF.

The chain recombines TRBV28 with TRBJ2-3; 8 bases map to TRBD1. This CDR3 is 19 amino acids long. The germline V gene has CDR1 MDHEN and CDR2 SYDVKM. With 3 bases clipped from V and 0 bases from J, the junction kept 14 bases outside the gene matches. The CDR3 is CASSFGGGQGARSTDTQYF. The CDR3 DNA is TGTGCCAGCAGTTTCGGAGGGGGGCAGGGGGCTAGGAGCACAGATACGCAGTATTTT.

The J gene is TRBJ1-5, the V gene TRBV19; D may be TRBD1 (5 bases). CDR1 and CDR2 from the germline V gene are LNHDA and SQIVND (reference sequence). The CDR3 sequence is 14 residues long. The V end was cut by 3 bases, the J end by 5 bases, with 11 bases between. Here the CDR3 reads CASSMGQGHQPQHF. CDR3 DNA sequence: TGTGCCAGTAGTATGGGCCAGGGACATCAGCCCCAGCATTTT.

The rearrangement joins TRBV11-3 to TRBJ2-7, with D possibly being TRBD1 or TRBD2 (6 bases each). From germline, CDR1 is SGHNT and CDR2 YENEEA. V was shortened by 5 bases and J by 3 bases, with 20 bases between the two germline ends. The CDR3 has 16 amino acids. CDR3 sequence (DNA): TGTGCCAGCAGCCCAGGGGACTCCCATGCCGACTACGAGCAGTACTTC. Amino acids: CASSPGDSHADYEQYF.

This chain links TRBV7-8 with TRBJ2-2, with a tentative D call TRBD1 (5 bases). The V end was cut by 1 base, the J end by 0 bases, with 27 bases between. Germline V gene lookup returns CDR1 SGHVS and CDR2 FQNEAQ. The CDR3 is made up of 22 amino acids. The CDR3 loop is CASSLGGLRHRGGQANTGELFF. CDR3 nucleotides: TGTGCCAGCAGCTTAGGTGGTTTGCGACATAGGGGTGGACAAGCGAACACCGGGGAGCTGTTTTTT.

This clone has a handful of counts. The chain employs TRBV6-4 and TRBJ1-1; 7 bases fit TRBD1. This CDR3 contains 13 residues. Germline V gene lookup returns CDR1 MRHNA and CDR2 SNTAGT. The ends lost 3 bases at V and 4 bases at J; junction bases unmatched: 2. The CDR3 bases are TGTGCCAGCAGTGAAGCAGGGGGCACTGAAGCTTTCTTT. The encoded protein is CASSEAGGTEAFF.

The chain is built from TRBV4-2 and TRBJ2-3, with TRBD2 matching 8 bases. From germline, CDR1 is LGHNA and CDR2 YNFKEQ. The CDR3 is made up of 15 amino acids. Unmatched junction bases numbered 7, after V lost 5 bases and J lost 3 bases. CDR3 DNA sequence: TGTGCCAGCAGCGTTAGCGGGGTTTCGACAGATACGCAGTATTTT. Its protein product is CASSVSGVSTDTQYF.

About this clone itself: The likely explanation is a read error, given a far larger clone one base away. The chain is built from TRBV18 and TRBJ1-2; D not certain. The CDR3 loop spans 12 amino acids. Germline V lookup: CDR1 KGHSH, CDR2 LQKENI. The CDR3 DNA sequence: TGTGTCAGCTCACCACCAGACTATGGCTACACCTTC. This gives the protein CVSSPPDYGYTF.

The chain links TRBV4-3 to TRBJ2-7; TRBD1 agrees at 11 bases. The trim removed 1 base at V and 3 bases at J, leaving 8 bases unmatched. The CDR3 consists of 17 residues. The germline V gene encodes CDR1 LGHNA and CDR2 YSLEER. The CDR3 loop is CASSQGAVGTGGYEQYF. The CDR3 coding sequence is TGCGCCAGCAGCCAAGGGGCGGTCGGGACAGGGGGCTACGAGCAGTACTTC.

This sequence joins TRBV4-3 and TRBJ2-1; the D is unclear. From germline, CDR1 is LGHNA and CDR2 YSLEER. V shed 1 base and J shed 8 bases, with 9 bases lying between them. CDR3 length: 13 residues. CDR3: CASSQGADDEQFF. The CDR3 DNA follows: TGCGCCAGCAGCCAAGGGGCAGATGATGAGCAGTTCTTC.

CDR3 residues: CASSSGTGYTYTEAFF. The CDR3 DNA follows: TGTGCCAGCAGTTCCGGGACAGGGTATACATACACTGAAGCTTTCTTT. The chain joins TRBV6-5 to TRBJ1-1, with 9 bases fitting TRBD1. Trimming cost V 4 bases and J 3 bases; bases outside gene matches: 9. The CDR3 runs to 16 residues. Germline values: CDR1 MNHEY, CDR2 SVGAGI.

This clone appeared a few times. This chain links TRBV28 with TRBJ1-2; possible D gene TRBD1, 6 bases. The CDR3 covers 14 residues. The germline CDR1 and CDR2 sequences are MDHEN and SYDVKM. V was cut by 6 bases and J by 3 bases, with 14 bases left in between. The chain's CDR3 is CASRATTGYYGYTF. The DNA for the CDR3 is TGTGCCAGCAGGGCCACGACAGGTTACTATGGCTACACCTTC.

The chain carries TRBV13 and TRBJ2-7; no reliable D call. CDR1 and CDR2 (germline): PRHDT, FYEKMQ (reference sequence). This CDR3 has 14 residues. V gave up 2 bases and J gave up 0 bases, with 8 bases separating them. The CDR3 sequence is CASSLTYPSYEQYF. CDR3 coding DNA: TGTGCCAGCAGCTTAACCTACCCCTCCTACGAGCAGTACTTC.